This T cell receptor beta chain was captured by sequencing in a study of blood T cell repertoires in COVID-19. Looking at the study overall: PBMCs, B-cell-depleted T cells, or T cells provided the cDNA or gDNA that made up the material.

Profiled with immunoSEQ multiplex PCR; TCRdb holds only in-frame clones, not every one. The sample shows approximately 170,000 clones, more than 85% of them seen only once. Germline V gene sequence: CDR1 SQVTM, CDR2 ANQGSEA. J was trimmed by 3 bases and V by 5 bases; bases with no gene match: 7. This CDR3 comprises 15 residues. The TCR comes from a young man with acute or convalescent COVID-19. This chain links TRBV29-1 with TRBJ2-1, with 10 bases lining up with TRBD2. Input material: peripheral blood. DNA of the CDR3: TGCAGCGTTCTTCTAGCGGGAGTGGTCTACAATGAGCAGTTCTTC. Amino acids: CSVLLAGVVYNEQFF.